Each of the 25 T cell receptor beta chains below was sequenced from the same sample in a study of blood T cells in healthy people across ages. A second PCR, run for roughly 7 to 12 cycles, used a sample-barcoded 5' primer plus a J-beta primer mix. One entry per CDR3 protein results from TCRdb running MiXCR on the 5' RACE reads. The table lists about 680,000 distinct CDR3 sequences, about 52% of them singletons, with around a third in the top ten. The sequenced sample consisted of blood. The receptors come from an older woman in good health.

J is TRBJ1-4 and V is TRBV4-3; the match to TRBD1 covers 7 bases. V dropped 4 bases and J dropped 0; count of bases not matched to a gene: 8. From germline, CDR1 is LGHNA and CDR2 YSLEER. The CDR3 runs 17 residues. The CDR3 reads CASSLKSQGATNEKLFF. In nucleotides, the CDR3 is TGCGCCAGCAGCCTAAAAAGTCAGGGGGCAACTAATGAAAAACTGTTTTTT.

This clonotype was found many times. The rearrangement uses TRBV7-2 and TRBJ2-5; 9 bases are shared with TRBD2. V shed 4 bases, J shed 5 bases, and the junction held 5 bases outside the gene matches. Germline assignment: CDR1 SGHTA and CDR2 FQGNSA. CDR3 length: 14 residues. The CDR3 DNA reads as TGTGCCAGCAGCTCCCTAGCGGGAAGGGAGACCCAGTACTTC. It is translated as CASSSLAGRETQYF.

The chain is built from TRBV7-3 and TRBJ1-1; D gene ambiguous. The CDR3 covers 14 residues. Germline CDR1 SGHTA, CDR2 FQGTGA. V lost 5 bases and J lost 1, with 11 bases in between. CDR3 protein: CASSAMGQNTEAFF. CDR3 nucleotides: TGTGCCAGCAGCGCAATGGGCCAGAACACTGAAGCTTTCTTT.

J is TRBJ1-1 and V is TRBV15; D call uncertain. The V end lost 6 bases, the J end lost 1 base, and 15 bases lay between the germline ends. Germline lookup yields CDR1 LNHNV and CDR2 YYDKDF (reference sequence). CDR3 length: 15 residues. The CDR3 DNA reads as TGTGCCACCAGGGAACCCGCGGGGTCGAACACTGAAGCTTTCTTT. Encoded protein: CATREPAGSNTEAFF.

The chain joins TRBV4-2 to TRBJ2-1; 10 bases map to TRBD2. From germline, CDR1 is LGHNA and CDR2 YNFKEQ. J lost 5 bases, V lost 0 bases, and 1 base had no gene match. The CDR3 is 15 amino acids. CDR3 amino acids: CASSQDGTSDNEQFF. The CDR3 region has the DNA TGTGCCAGCAGCCAAGATGGGACTAGCGACAATGAGCAGTTCTTC.

J is TRBJ2-7 and V is TRBV20-1; D may be TRBD2 (7 bases). The ends were cut back, 7 bases at V and 10 bases at J, with 17 bases in the middle. The CDR3 is made up of 11 amino acids. Germline CDR1 DFQATT, CDR2 SNEGSKA (reference sequence). CDR3 residues: CSGKGGGAQYF. DNA of the CDR3: TGCAGTGGTAAAGGGGGGGGGGCCCAGTACTTC.

This rearrangement joins TRBV30 to TRBJ2-1; TRBD1 might be the D (5 bases). Germline assignment: CDR1 GTSNPN and CDR2 SVGIG (reference sequence). The CDR3 totals 11 residues. V lost 5 bases and J lost 3, with 5 bases in between. CDR3 amino acids: CAWDSYNEQFF. In DNA form, the CDR3 reads TGTGCCTGGGACAGCTACAATGAGCAGTTCTTC.

In its sample, this clonotype was seen a few times. The rearrangement links TRBV2 to TRBJ2-7; TRBD2 is a possible D gene (6 bases). Germline assignment: CDR1 SNHLY and CDR2 FYNNEI. Trimming took 8 bases from V and 3 from J, leaving 14 bases between them. CDR3 size: 13 residues. CDR3 DNA sequence: TGTGCCAGCGGTAGGGAGGTGGGCTACGAGCAGTACTTC. It translates to CASGREVGYEQYF.

The table lists this clonotype with a few counts. The chain employs TRBV12-3 or TRBV12-4 and TRBJ2-5; D possibly corresponds to TRBD2 (6 bases). The CDR3 is 15 amino acids. Trimming took off 3 bases at V and 11 bases at J, with 22 bases between the two ends. CDR3 in amino acids: CASSFWGTRDAEQYF. CDR3 coding DNA: TGTGCCAGCAGTTTTTGGGGGACGCGGGACGCTGAGCAGTACTTC.

The chain employs TRBV29-1 and TRBJ1-2; D ambiguous. Germline CDR1 is SQVTM and CDR2 is ANQGSEA. The V end lost 3 bases, the J end lost 0 bases, and 11 bases lay between the germline ends. The CDR3 length is 14 residues. CDR3 nucleotides: TGCAGCGTTGAGAAGAGACTAGCTAACTATGGCTACACCTTC. Its protein product is CSVEKRLANYGYTF.

This clonotype occurred a few times. The chain employs TRBV29-1 and TRBJ2-7, with 8 bases identical to TRBD2. The CDR3 consists of 14 residues. Trimming removed 0 bases from V and 3 bases from J; junction bases left unmatched: 4. The germline CDR1 and CDR2 sequences are SQVTM and ANQGSEA. This chain's CDR3 is CSVEDAREGYEQYF. The CDR3 region has the DNA TGCAGCGTTGAAGATGCCCGGGAGGGCTACGAGCAGTACTTC.

V usage is TRBV3-1 and J usage is TRBJ2-1, with 9 bases matching TRBD2. Looked up from germline, CDR1 is LGHDT and CDR2 is YNNKEL (reference sequence). Trimming removed 0 bases from V and 8 bases from J; junction bases left unmatched: 5. CDR3 length: 15 amino acids. DNA of the CDR3: TGTGCCAGCAGCCAAGACAGGGGGACTAGCCATGAGCAGTTCTTC. The encoded protein is CASSQDRGTSHEQFF.

The rearrangement joins TRBV7-2 to TRBJ2-1, with 10 bases fitting TRBD2. Germline-derived CDR1 and CDR2 are SGHTA and FQGNSA. The J segment lost 8 bases and the V segment lost 5 bases, leaving 6 bases of the junction unmatched. CDR3 size: 14 residues. CDR3 sequence (DNA): TGTGCCAGCAGCACTCTAGCGGGAGTCGATGAGCAGTTCTTC. Its translation is CASSTLAGVDEQFF.

This chain connects TRBV4-2 to TRBJ2-1; 8 positions agree with TRBD2. The CDR3 has 11 amino acids. From germline, CDR1 is LGHNA and CDR2 YNFKEQ. V shed 5 bases, J shed 12 bases, and the junction held 3 bases outside the gene matches. Here the CDR3 reads CASSSLAVQFF. The DNA for the CDR3 is TGTGCCAGCAGCTCACTAGCGGTGCAGTTCTTC.

This clonotype occurred a few times. The chain recombines TRBV7-2 with TRBJ2-6; TRBD2 aligns across 8 bases. Germline assignment: CDR1 SGHTA and CDR2 FQGNSA. The CDR3 length is 17 residues. Trimming took 3 bases from V and 0 from J; bases not matched to a gene: 4. CDR3 nucleotides: TGTGCCAGCAGCTTTAGCGGGATTCGCTCTGGGGCCAACGTCCTGACTTTC. It encodes CASSFSGIRSGANVLTF.

With regard to this clonotype: The junction and the germline gene differ at one end; a read error may be behind it. The chain joins TRBV4-2 to TRBJ2-7; D might be TRBD1 or TRBD2, each matching 5 bases. There are 15 residues in the CDR3. Germline CDR1 LGHNA, CDR2 YNFKEQ. The CDR3 nucleotides are TGTACCAGCAGCCAAGACGAGGGGAGCTCCTACGAGCAGTACTTC. This sequence encodes CTSSQDEGSSYEQYF.

The chain links TRBV4-3 to TRBJ1-5; tentative D call: TRBD1 (5 bases). With 1 base removed from V and 4 bases from J, the gap between germline ends came to 14 bases. CDR3 length: 16 amino acids. CDR1 LGHNA and CDR2 YSLEER come from the germline V gene. Here the CDR3 reads CASSQGHGGINQPQHF. CDR3 sequence (DNA): TGCGCCAGCAGCCAAGGGCACGGGGGGATTAATCAGCCCCAGCATTTT.

This clonotype was counted once. This sequence joins TRBV7-7 and TRBJ2-2; 7 bases agree with TRBD1. The V gene end was trimmed by 5 bases and the J gene end by 4 bases; junction bases not matched to a gene: 10. This CDR3 is 16 amino acids long. CDR1 and CDR2 from the germline V gene are SSHAT and FNYEAQ (reference sequence). In DNA form, the CDR3 reads TGTGCCAGCAGCCTTACGATGACAGGGAGCACCGGGGAGCTGTTTTTT. This codes for CASSLTMTGSTGELFF.

The V and J genes are TRBV18 and TRBJ2-4; 10 nucleotides align to TRBD2. The J call may not be correct, given that the DNA end is closer to TRBJ2-7. The CDR3 loop spans 17 amino acids. Germline values: CDR1 KGHSH, CDR2 LQKENI. The CDR3 bases are TGTGCCAGCTCACCACCCGGACTAGCGGAGGGGAGCTACGAGCAGTACTTC. This codes for CASSPPGLAEGSYEQYF.

V gene TRBV23-1 combines with J gene TRBJ2-4; D perhaps matches TRBD1 (6 bases). The J call may be in error: the DNA end matches TRBJ2-7 better. TRBV23-1 is an ORF, with its function uncertain. CDR3 length: 16 residues. CDR3 protein: CASSNISGQSSYEQYF. In DNA, the CDR3 is TGCGCCAGCAGTAACATCTCCGGACAGAGCTCCTACGAGCAGTACTTC.

V usage is TRBV20-1 and J usage is TRBJ2-7; 8 nucleotides match TRBD1. V shed 5 bases and J 4 bases; nucleotides not matched to a gene: 10. Per the germline V gene, CDR1 is DFQATT and CDR2 is SNEGSKA (reference sequence). The CDR3 contains 14 residues. CDR3 coding DNA: TGCAGTGCTGGGGCGGCAGGGGGCCTATACGAGCAGTACTTC. Its protein is CSAGAAGGLYEQYF.

The genes are TRBV7-3 and TRBJ2-1; TRBD1 might be the D (5 bases). The length of the CDR3 is 16 residues. The germline gives CDR1 SGHTA, CDR2 FQGTGA. V was clipped by 5 bases and J by 0 bases, with 14 bases between them. The CDR3 region is CASSPRTKSSYNEQFF. In nucleotides, the CDR3 is TGTGCCAGCAGCCCTCGGACAAAAAGCTCCTACAATGAGCAGTTCTTC.

The table lists this clonotype with a count of one. V and J are TRBV20-1 and TRBJ2-5; 10 nucleotides line up with TRBD2. V gave up 6 bases and J gave up 5 bases; unmatched junction bases: 18. Germline V gives CDR1 DFQATT, CDR2 SNEGSKA (reference sequence). The CDR3 is 17 residues long. DNA for the CDR3: TGCAGTGCCTCCTTTCTAGCTAGCGGGAGTTATTCGGAGACCCAGTACTTC. It specifies CSASFLASGSYSETQYF.

The chain has TRBV20-1 and TRBJ1-1; D possibly corresponds to TRBD1 (5 bases). The CDR3 totals 16 residues. Germline assignment: CDR1 DFQATT and CDR2 SNEGSKA (reference sequence). Trimming left V 3 bases short and J 5 bases short, with 22 bases between. CDR3 residues: CSASPADKGRGTEAFF. The DNA of the CDR3 is TGCAGTGCTAGTCCCGCAGACAAGGGGCGGGGTACTGAAGCTTTCTTT.

V gene TRBV7-9 combines with J gene TRBJ1-2; the D is unclear. Germline values: CDR1 SEHNR, CDR2 FQNEAQ (reference sequence). V was cut by 3 bases and J by 2 bases, with 10 bases left in between. The CDR3 spans 14 residues. CDR3 sequence: CASSFSETNYGYTF. In DNA, the CDR3 is TGTGCCAGCAGCTTCAGCGAAACAAACTATGGCTACACCTTC.